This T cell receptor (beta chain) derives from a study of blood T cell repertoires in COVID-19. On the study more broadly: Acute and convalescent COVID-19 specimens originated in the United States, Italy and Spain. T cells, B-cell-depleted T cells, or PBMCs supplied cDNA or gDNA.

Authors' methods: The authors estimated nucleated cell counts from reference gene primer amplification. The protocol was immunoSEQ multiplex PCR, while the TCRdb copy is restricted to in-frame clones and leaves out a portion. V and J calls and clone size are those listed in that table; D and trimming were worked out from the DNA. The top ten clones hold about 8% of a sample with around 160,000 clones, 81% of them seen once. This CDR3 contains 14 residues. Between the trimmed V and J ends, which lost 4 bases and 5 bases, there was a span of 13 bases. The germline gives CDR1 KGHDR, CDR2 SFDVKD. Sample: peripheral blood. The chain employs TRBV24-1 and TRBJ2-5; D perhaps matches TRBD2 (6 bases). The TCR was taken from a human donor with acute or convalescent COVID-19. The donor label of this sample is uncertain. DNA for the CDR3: TGTGCCACCAGTGACCCCCGGGGGACGGAGACCCAGTACTTC. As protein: CATSDPRGTETQYF.